The clone carrying this T cell receptor beta chain was picked up a small number of times. Its antigen remains unidentified. These data originate in a study of cytomegalovirus exposure and HLA in healthy donors. Overall study context: An earlier analysis found under 130 million unique TCR beta sequences from 200 million or so T cells. Whole-study results and caveats: According to an earlier analysis, most TCR beta V segments yielded productive rearrangements about 90% or about 30% of the time. Presence/absence analyses treated sequencing depth as roughly uniform across donors. Later findings reportedly placed an Asian-associated ancestry cluster below the approximately 620-donor mean for N-insertions.

Primers for the PCR totalled 60 Vbeta and 13 Jbeta. TCRdb keeps only in-frame clones here, not all; method: immunoSEQ multiplex PCR. The table has roughly 200,000 clones, 70% to 85% seen once; the top ten hold less than 4.5%. The trim removed 4 bases at V and 4 bases at J, leaving 15 bases unmatched. Germline V gene data show CDR1 as SGHDT and CDR2 as YYEEEE. The CDR3 runs to 18 residues. Material for sequencing was PBMCs. The J gene is TRBJ2-5, the V gene TRBV5-6; 11 bases match TRBD2. The receptor was derived from a woman aged 55 to 70 in good health and CMV-seropositive. The CDR3 reads CASSHTGRSGGAAETQYF. In DNA form, the CDR3 reads TGTGCCAGCAGCCATACGGGGCGTAGCGGGGGGGCCGCAGAGACCCAGTACTTC.